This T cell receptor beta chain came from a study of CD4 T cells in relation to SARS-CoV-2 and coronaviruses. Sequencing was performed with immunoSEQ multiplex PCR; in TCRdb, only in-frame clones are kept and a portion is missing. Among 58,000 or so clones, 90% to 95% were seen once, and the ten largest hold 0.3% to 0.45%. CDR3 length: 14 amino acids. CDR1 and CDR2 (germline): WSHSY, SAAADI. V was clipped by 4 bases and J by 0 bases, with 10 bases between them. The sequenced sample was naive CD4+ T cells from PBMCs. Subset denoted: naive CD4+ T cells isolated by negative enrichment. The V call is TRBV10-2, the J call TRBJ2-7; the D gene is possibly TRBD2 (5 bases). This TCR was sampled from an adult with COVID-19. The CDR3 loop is CASSVVSVSYEQYF. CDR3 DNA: TGCGCCAGCAGTGTTGTTAGCGTCTCCTACGAGCAGTACTTC.